The clone carrying this TCR beta chain was found many times. These data belong to a study of regulatory T cells in long-lasting Graves disease. Germline V gives CDR1 DFQATT, CDR2 SNEGSKA (reference sequence). Trimming at V came to 3 bases and at J to 8 bases, leaving 9 bases not matched to a gene. CDR3 length equals 14 residues. The TCR beta library used iRepertoire HTBI primers with Arm-PCR amplification of CDR3. TCRdb called the multiplex PCR reads again in MiXCR, with one record for every CDR3 protein. The repertoire holds approximately 470,000 distinct CDR3 sequences, with roughly 16% as singletons. Sample time point: newly diagnosed GD, antithyroid drugs for less than 3 months. Isolated PBMC RNA provided the starting material for the TCR library. Another study also made use of these data, one on T cells in Graves' hyperthyroidism and ophthalmopathy.

This specimen consisted of peripheral blood mononuclear cells (PBMCs), obtained at new diagnosis, from a patient treated with antithyroid drugs. The V gene is TRBV20-1, the J gene TRBJ2-1, with 8 positions matching TRBD1. This TCR was sampled from a man in his forties with Graves disease. CDR3 region: CSARRGQARDEQFF. CDR3 sequence (DNA): TGCAGTGCTAGGAGGGGACAGGCAAGGGATGAGCAGTTCTTC.